This section outlines one TCR beta chain sequence together with its context. The antigen this receptor binds is unknown. Base qualities are missing; no much larger clone stands one base away. This sample stems from a study of blood T cell repertoires in COVID-19 (dated by TCRdb to 2018 to 2020). Describing the broader study: Samples covering the acute and convalescent phases of COVID-19 were provided by collaborators in the United States, Italy and Spain. Where HLA class I and class II types were available, the types were taken from metadata supplied by the sample provider, not from assay-based typing. The material from the prospective study consisted of cDNA or gDNA derived from T cells, B-cell-depleted T cells, or PBMCs. The samples were drawn from two sources: the first 160 participants of the ongoing ImmuneRACE study, and some 1,300 subjects contributed by 6 global collaborators. The repertoires were made available in a free public database intended to serve as a resource for research on the immune response to SARS-CoV-2. A de-identified subject ID, COVID-19 status, age in years and sex were almost always included in the sample metadata. Subjects who had been exposed to COVID-19, were actively infected with it, or had recovered from it provided the deeply sampled blood TCRbeta repertoires that made up the dataset. The paper as a whole reports these results and caveats: Clinical and demographic metadata were provided uncurated, with the amount varying by source and participant.

TCRbeta CDR3 regions were amplified from genomic DNA by means of the immunoSEQ Assay, a bias-controlled multiplex PCR. As for how the authors treated the data: The number of nucleated cells in each sample was estimated from the amplification of reference gene primers within the assay. Sequence reads were collapsed and filtered to measure the absolute abundance of every unique TCRbeta CDR3 rearrangement. For each sample, productive Simpson clonality was calculated as the square root of Simpson's diversity index across productive rearrangements. Entries here come from immuneACCESS through TCRdb and include only in-frame sequences with V and J called. Some clones fail to appear in such tables; in the studies checked, an unresolved V gene covers under half of the shortfall, and the cause of the remainder is unknown. V, J and clone size reflect that table, while D and trimming were determined from the DNA. Present in this sample are roughly 170,000 clones, roughly nine tenths of which were seen just once. Together, the top ten hold around 21% of the sample.

Whole blood was collected in K2EDTA tubes by collaborating institutions according to the institutions' own protocols. For TCRbeta analysis, collaborators shipped samples as frozen whole blood, isolated PBMCs, or DNA extracted from either of those sample types. For CDR1 and CDR2, the germline V gene lists SGHNT and YENEEA. Here V drops 0 bases and J drops 5 bases, and the junction holds 13 bases not matched to any gene. From its cysteine to its phenylalanine, the CDR3 spans 17 amino acids. The kept DNA is CDR3 alone, 51 bases in frame from the first base. The chain links TRBV11-3 with TRBJ2-7; 7 junctional bases match TRBD2. The sequence derives from a man aged 65 to 85 with active or convalescent COVID-19. The material sequenced was peripheral blood. CDR3 region: CASSLEGTGGILHEQYF. The DNA is TGTGCCAGCAGCTTAGAAGGGACGGGAGGTATCCTCCACGAGCAGTACTTC.